The TCR beta chain under discussion was sequenced for a study of blood T cell repertoires in COVID-19. For the study at large: Samples taken during acute and convalescent COVID-19 were collected in the United States, Italy and Spain. PBMCs, B-cell-depleted T cells, or T cells provided the cDNA or gDNA that made up the material.

Measured with immunoSEQ multiplex PCR; TCRdb has only the in-frame clones, and not every one. The data hold under 350,000 clones, with around 92% observed a single time. Germline lookup yields CDR1 SGHRS and CDR2 YFSETQ. The CDR3 extends over 14 amino acids. V gave up 0 bases and J gave up 4 bases, with 8 bases separating them. The rearrangement joins TRBV5-1 to TRBJ1-3; D uncertain. Sequenced: PBMCs or T cells enriched from blood (not recorded which). This receptor was taken from a woman aged 55-75 years who had recovered from COVID-19. CDR3 protein: CASSLAGEGNTIYF. The CDR3 DNA reads TGCGCCAGCAGCTTGGCCGGGGAGGGAAACACCATATATTTT.